The 29 T cell receptor beta chains listed next were all sequenced from one sample in a study of identical twins. MiXCR was run by TCRdb on the 5' RACE reads, yielding one entry per CDR3 protein. The data contain about 890,000 distinct CDR3 sequences, 9% to 15% of them singletons. A further study also used this sample, focusing on yellow fever vaccine responses in identical twins.

Input material: PBMCs. The receptors were gathered from a woman aged 18-29 years in good health.

This clonotype was observed a few times. The chain recombines TRBV20-1 with TRBJ2-3; D ambiguous. The V and J ends lost 7 bases and 1 base respectively, with 15 bases between them. Germline assignment: CDR1 DFQATT and CDR2 SNEGSKA (reference sequence). The CDR3 covers 14 residues. The CDR3 bases are TGCAGTGAATCGCGCGGTTCTCGCACAGATACGCAGTATTTT. Translated, it gives CSESRGSRTDTQYF.

This clonotype was seen only a few times. This rearrangement joins TRBV20-1 to TRBJ2-3; TRBD2 is a possible D gene (5 bases). Between the trimmed V and J ends, which lost 6 bases and 2 bases, there was a span of 15 bases. Germline lookup yields CDR1 DFQATT and CDR2 SNEGSKA (reference sequence). The CDR3 is 14 residues long. The CDR3 nucleotides read TGCAGTGCCACCGACGGGATAAACACAGATACGCAGTATTTT. Translating it yields CSATDGINTDTQYF.

V and J are TRBV29-1 and TRBJ2-2, with D perhaps matching TRBD1 (6 bases). The germline V gene has CDR1 SQVTM and CDR2 ANQGSEA. The V end was cut by 6 bases, the J end by 6 bases, with 20 bases between. The CDR3 is 15 amino acids. The CDR3 sequence is CSVSHRDGRAGELFF. CDR3 in DNA: TGCAGCGTAAGCCACAGGGATGGCCGGGCCGGGGAGCTGTTTTTT.

The chain combines TRBV4-2 with TRBJ2-3; D perhaps matches TRBD1 (7 bases). This CDR3 comprises 15 residues. V was clipped by 4 bases and J by 10 bases, with 21 bases between them. Germline values: CDR1 LGHNA, CDR2 YNFKEQ. CDR3 loop: CASSPQGGQSSAQYF. CDR3 DNA sequence: TGTGCCAGCAGCCCCCAGGGGGGCCAAAGCTCTGCGCAGTATTTT.

The sample holds many counts of this clonotype. The chain employs TRBV12-3 or TRBV12-4 and TRBJ2-1; 10 bases line up with TRBD2. V shed 8 bases, J shed 8 bases, and the junction held 12 bases outside the gene matches. The CDR3 spans 15 residues. The CDR3 bases are TGTGCCAGCGGCTGGTTAGCGGGAGGAGCCGATGAGCAGTTCTTC. Amino acids: CASGWLAGGADEQFF.

This chain uses TRBV20-1 with TRBJ2-1, with 9 nucleotides matching TRBD2. Trimming took 3 bases from V and 9 from J; bases not matched to a gene: 3. Germline V gene data show CDR1 as DFQATT and CDR2 as SNEGSKA (reference sequence). The CDR3 totals 12 residues. The CDR3 region is CSASSGGTEQFF. The CDR3 nucleotides are TGCAGTGCTAGTAGCGGGGGAACTGAGCAGTTCTTC.

This clonotype was recorded a few times. This chain links TRBV24-1 with TRBJ1-2; TRBD1 matches 7 bases. CDR1 is KGHDR and CDR2 is SFDVKD in the germline V gene. CDR3 size: 15 residues. The J segment lost 2 bases and the V segment lost 3 bases, leaving 5 bases of the junction unmatched. CDR3 loop: CATSDPGQANYGYTF. The CDR3 bases are TGTGCCACCAGTGATCCAGGACAGGCCAACTATGGCTACACCTTC.

J is TRBJ2-7 and V is TRBV5-1; 7 nucleotides line up with TRBD1. CDR1 SGHRS and CDR2 YFSETQ come from the germline V gene. V lost 3 bases to trimming and J lost 0 bases; unmatched junction nucleotides: 9. This CDR3 has 16 amino acids. The CDR3 DNA reads TGCGCCAGCAGCTCATGGACAGGTGTGGACTCCTACGAGCAGTACTTC. Translation gives CASSSWTGVDSYEQYF.

The chain has TRBV2 and TRBJ2-7; no clear D gene. Trimming shortened V by 4 bases and J by 0 bases, and 7 bases separated the two germline ends. Per the germline V gene, CDR1 is SNHLY and CDR2 is FYNNEI. CDR3 length: 13 residues. The DNA for the CDR3 is TGTGCCAGCAGTGTTGACACCTCCTACGAGCAGTACGTC. It yields the protein CASSVDTSYEQYV.

This chain uses TRBV5-1 with TRBJ2-1; possible D gene TRBD1, 5 bases. V lost 5 bases and J lost 7, with 13 bases in between. Per germline, CDR1 SGHRS and CDR2 YFSETQ. This CDR3 spans 13 amino acids. This chain's CDR3 is CASRADRRNEQFF. The CDR3 region has the DNA TGCGCCAGCAGGGCTGACAGAAGGAATGAGCAGTTCTTC.

For this clonotype: This may be a read error, as it is one base from a much larger clone. The genes are TRBV5-1 and TRBJ2-7; D gene ambiguous. This CDR3 is 13 amino acids long. CDR1 and CDR2 (germline): SGHRS, YFSETQ. CDR3 nucleotides: TGCGCCAGCAGCTTGTGGATGGCCTACGGGCAGTACTTC. Protein: CASSLWMAYGQYF. Supplemented by reference TRBV5-1 and TRBJ2-7, the full variable domain reads KAGVTQTPRYLIKTRGQQVTLSCSPISGHRSVSWYQQTPGQGLQFLFEYFSETQRNKGNFPGRFSGRQFSNSRSEMNVSTLELGDSALYLCASSLWMAYGQYFGPGTRLTVT.

The sample holds a few counts of this clonotype. The V and J genes are TRBV20-1 and TRBJ2-5; D is unclear. The V gene lost 0 bases and the J gene lost 3 bases, with 8 bases spanning the gap. Germline CDR1 is DFQATT and CDR2 is SNEGSKA (reference sequence). The CDR3 totals 13 residues. CDR3 loop: CSARDVAKETQYF. The CDR3 DNA reads TGCAGTGCTAGAGATGTAGCTAAAGAGACCCAGTACTTC.

With respect to this clonotype: One end of the junction does not line up with germline, which may come from a read error. The chain couples TRBV20-1 to TRBJ2-3, with 10 bases lining up with TRBD2. CDR3 length: 16 amino acids. The V gene's germline CDR1 is DFQATT and CDR2 SNEGSKA (reference sequence). The CDR3 nucleotides are TGCAGTGCTCTCGATTTACTAGCGGGAAGCACAGATTCGCAGTATTTT. Its translation: CSALDLLAGSTDSQYF.

A few counts support this clonotype. This chain connects TRBV3-1 to TRBJ2-6; D not certain. Germline CDR1 LGHDT, CDR2 YNNKEL (reference sequence). Trimming shortened V by 7 bases and J by 0 bases, and 4 bases separated the two germline ends. The CDR3 runs to 13 residues. In nucleotides, the CDR3 is TGTGCCAGCAAGGACTCTGGGGCCAACGTCCTGACTTTC. Protein: CASKDSGANVLTF. Drawing the rest from reference TRBV3-1 and TRBJ2-6, the complete variable domain is DTAVSQTPKYLVTQMGNDKSIKCEQNLGHDTMYWYKQDSKKFLKIMFSYNNKELIINETVPNRFSPKSPDKAHLNLHINSLELGDSAVYFCASKDSGANVLTFGAGSRLTVL.

The gene calls are TRBV11-2 and TRBJ2-1; D is unresolved. The length of the CDR3 is 12 residues. Germline V lookup: CDR1 SGHAT, CDR2 FQNNGV. V shed 4 bases and J shed 9 bases, with 10 bases lying between them. DNA of the CDR3: TGTGCCAGCAGCTCTTTCCCGGGTGAGCAGTTCTTC. It yields the protein CASSSFPGEQFF.

This clonotype was detected only a few times. The chain is built from TRBV29-1 and TRBJ2-5; D possibly corresponds to TRBD1 (5 bases). CDR1 and CDR2 (germline): SQVTM, ANQGSEA. The CDR3 has 12 residues. V was shortened by 5 bases and J by 5 bases, with 12 bases between the two germline ends. The CDR3 nucleotides are TGCAGCGTTTCCACAGGAAGCGAGACCCAGTACTTC. Amino acids: CSVSTGSETQYF.

V usage is TRBV20-1 and J usage is TRBJ2-3; TRBD1 might be the D (5 bases). The DNA end is more similar to TRBJ1-5, so the J call may be wrong. CDR1 DFQATT and CDR2 SNEGSKA come from the germline V gene (reference sequence). The CDR3 length is 16 residues. The CDR3: CSAKKTSGTFSGTQHF. The DNA of the CDR3 is TGCAGTGCTAAGAAGACTAGCGGGACCTTCTCCGGTACGCAGCATTTT.

In this sample, this clonotype turned up many times. At one end, the junction sequence differs from germline, possibly due to a read error. The chain recombines TRBV3-1 with TRBJ1-1; perhaps TRBD1 as D (5 bases). The CDR3 extends over 14 amino acids. Germline CDR1 and CDR2: LGHDT and YNNKEL (reference sequence). The CDR3 loop reads CASSPWGGNSEAFF. The CDR3 nucleotides are TGTGCCAGCAGCCCCTGGGGGGGGAACTCTGAAGCTTTCTTT.

A few counts support this clonotype. The CDR3 bases are TGTGCCACCATGGGACAGGGCGGAACTGAAGCTTTCTTT. It codes for CATMGQGGTEAFF. The rearrangement joins TRBV24-1 to TRBJ1-1; 9 bases are shared with TRBD1. V gave up 8 bases and J gave up 5 bases; unmatched junction bases: 5. CDR3 length: 13 residues. Looked up from germline, CDR1 is KGHDR and CDR2 is SFDVKD.

In this sample, this clonotype turned up a few times. This chain links TRBV15 with TRBJ2-7; 9 bases line up with TRBD1. With V trimmed by 4 bases and J by 3 bases, 7 bases remained unmatched. The CDR3 covers 15 residues. Germline loops: CDR1 LNHNV, CDR2 YYDKDF (reference sequence). CDR3 sequence: CATSKEGQGIYEQYF. For the CDR3, the DNA is TGTGCCACCAGCAAAGAAGGACAGGGGATCTACGAGCAGTACTTC.

This clonotype was seen a handful of times. This chain uses TRBV28 with TRBJ2-1, with a weak D call TRBD2 (5 bases). Trimming took off 3 bases at V and 8 bases at J, with 8 bases between the two ends. The CDR3 length is 12 residues. Germline V gene sequence: CDR1 MDHEN, CDR2 SYDVKM. This chain's CDR3 is CASSLRADEQFF. CDR3 coding DNA: TGTGCCAGCAGTTTGAGGGCCGATGAGCAGTTCTTC.

This clonotype turned up a few times. The chain uses TRBV7-8 and TRBJ2-7; D may match TRBD1 or TRBD2 (5 bases each). Between the trimmed V and J ends, which lost 1 base and 6 bases, there was a span of 13 bases. Germline CDR1 SGHVS, CDR2 FQNEAQ. The CDR3 contains 14 residues. For the CDR3, the DNA is TGTGCCAGCAGCTTAGAAGGGCGAGGGACCGAGCAGTACTTC. Translating it yields CASSLEGRGTEQYF. Based on the CDR3 plus reference TRBV7-8 and TRBJ2-7, the full variable domain is GAGVSQSPRYKVAKRGQDVALRCDPISGHVSLFWYQQALGQGPEFLTYFQNEAQLDKSGLPSDRFFAERPEGSVSTLKIQRTQQEDSAVYLCASSLEGRGTEQYFGPGTRLTVT.

This chain joins TRBV6-6 and TRBJ2-1, with TRBD1 matching over 7 bases. V trimming: 8 bases; J trimming: 10 bases; junction bases outside the gene matches: 8. This CDR3 comprises 12 residues. Looked up from germline, CDR1 is MNHNY and CDR2 is SVGAGI (reference sequence). The DNA of the CDR3 is TGTGCCAGCGGTCCGGGACAGCGAGAGCAGTTCTTC. As protein: CASGPGQREQFF.

The J gene is TRBJ2-1, the V gene TRBV5-4, with 13 nucleotides matching TRBD2. The germline V gene has CDR1 SGHNT and CDR2 YYREEE (reference sequence). The CDR3 has 18 residues. The V gene end was trimmed by 4 bases and the J gene end by 6 bases; junction bases not matched to a gene: 13. The CDR3, as DNA: TGTGCCAGCAGCCCGAGGGGACTAGCGGGATACGGTGGCAATGAGCAGTTCTTC. Translated, it gives CASSPRGLAGYGGNEQFF.

The genes are TRBV5-5 and TRBJ2-3; D gene uncertain. Trimming shortened V by 5 bases and J by 9 bases, and 22 bases separated the two germline ends. CDR3 length: 15 amino acids. Germline V lookup: CDR1 SGHKS, CDR2 YYEKEE (reference sequence). The CDR3 DNA reads as TGTGCCAGCAGTTTTCGCGTGGAAGGGCGAGAGACGCAGTATTTT. Translation: CASSFRVEGRETQYF.

This clonotype was seen a handful of times. The chain links TRBV11-2 to TRBJ1-4; 10 bases match TRBD1. The CDR3 is made up of 16 amino acids. Germline CDR1 is SGHAT and CDR2 is FQNNGV. V lost 8 bases and J lost 3; bases outside the gene matches: 9. The DNA of the CDR3 is TGTGCCAGCCTGTTTGGGACAGGGGCCCCTAATGAAAAACTGTTTTTT. Its protein product is CASLFGTGAPNEKLFF.

This clonotype has a count of ten or more. This chain connects TRBV3-1 to TRBJ1-1; D ambiguous. Germline CDR1 reads LGHDT; CDR2 reads YNNKEL (reference sequence). The length of the CDR3 is 15 residues. The V and J ends lost 1 base and 4 bases respectively, with 13 bases between them. The CDR3 DNA reads TGTGCCAGCAGCCAAGTCGGGAACCGATTCACTGAAGCTTTCTTT. Its translation is CASSQVGNRFTEAFF.

J is TRBJ2-4 and V is TRBV20-1; 9 bases align to TRBD1. CDR3 size: 16 residues. The junction had 6 bases not matched to a gene; V was cut back by 3 bases and J by 0 bases. Germline V gene lookup returns CDR1 DFQATT and CDR2 SNEGSKA (reference sequence). DNA for the CDR3: TGCAGTGCTAGTGGGACAGGGTTCATAGCCAAAAACATTCAGTACTTC. Its translation: CSASGTGFIAKNIQYF.

This clonotype turned up a few times. DNA of the CDR3: TGTGCCAGCAGCTTAATTGGTAGCGGAGACTACAATGAGCAGTTCTTC. Protein product: CASSLIGSGDYNEQFF. V is TRBV7-9 and J is TRBJ2-1; maybe TRBD2 (6 bases). Trimming took 2 bases from V and 3 from J, leaving 14 bases between them. Germline V gives CDR1 SEHNR, CDR2 FQNEAQ (reference sequence). This CDR3 has 16 amino acids.